This T cell receptor beta chain came from a study of blood T cells in healthy people across ages. The use of a sample-barcoded 5' primer and a J-beta primer mix characterized a second PCR of roughly 6 to 11 cycles. TCRdb re-called the 5' RACE reads with MiXCR, one entry per CDR3 protein. Of around 1.5 million distinct CDR3 sequences detected, about 43% appear once; the ten largest clones hold roughly 7.9%. This clonotype showed up just a few times. This CDR3 region has 17 residues. The ends were cut back, 0 bases at V and 2 bases at J, with 17 bases in the middle. Germline CDR1 is SGDLS and CDR2 is YYNGEE.

The sample consisted of blood. The sequence was collected from a woman aged 18-30 years in good health. This chain connects TRBV9 to TRBJ2-5; D perhaps matches TRBD2 (7 bases). The chain's CDR3 is CASSVGSAGASQETQYF. In nucleotides, the CDR3 is TGTGCCAGCAGCGTAGGATCGGCGGGGGCCTCTCAAGAGACCCAGTACTTC. Using reference TRBV9 and TRBJ2-5 for the parts outside the CDR3, the full variable domain is DSGVTQTPKHLITATGQRVTLRCSPRSGDLSVYWYQQSLDQGLQFLIQYYNGEERAKGNILERFSAQQFPDLHSELNLSSLELGDSALYFCASSVGSAGASQETQYFGPGTRLLVL.